Each of the 24 T cell receptor beta chains below was sequenced from the same sample in a study of T cells in women clearing cervical HPV infection (dated 2018 in TCRdb). Library preparation employed the immunoSEQ multiplex PCR assay. TCRdb re-hosts the immuneACCESS table, in-frame sequences only. Its copies lack some clones; in the studies checked, an unresolved V gene accounts for under half of them, and the cause for the rest is not known. The sample's own table lists 25,000 to 35,000 clones. The top ten constitute around 8.4% of the sample. Material for sequencing was blood buffy coat. The receptors here all came from a woman aged 18 to 75 with a cervical HPV16 infection that either progressed to CIN3+ or cleared (not recorded which).

As concerns this clone: The read stops 3 residues short of the end of the CDR3; the missing end is completed from the germline J gene. V and J are TRBV18 and TRBJ2-7; tentatively, D is TRBD1 (6 bases). This CDR3 comprises 15 residues. Trimming left V 3 bases short and J 3 bases short, with 15 bases between. Germline-derived CDR1 and CDR2 are KGHSH and LQKENI. The CDR3 protein is CASSPPSGQNYEQYF. The CDR3 DNA, read in part, is TGTGCCAGCTCACCCCCCTCCGGACAGAACTACGAG.

Remarks on this clone: The read halts 3 residues ahead of the CDR3 end, with the missing end drawn from the germline J gene. V is TRBV7-9 and J is TRBJ1-2, with unresolved D. Germline V CDR1 and CDR2: SEHNR, FQNEAQ (reference sequence). The CDR3 runs to 14 residues. Partial CDR3 DNA: TGTGCCAGCAGCCCTTACGAGCTCTCCTACGAC. Translating gives CASSPYELSYD. The CDR3 in full is CASSPYELSYDYTF.

CDR3 protein: CAGNVAGGVHEQFF. The sequenced CDR3 bases are TGTGCCGGAAACGTAGCGGGAGGGGTCCATGAG. The chain carries TRBV2 and TRBJ2-1; 11 nucleotides match TRBD2. The read ends 3 residues shy of where the CDR3 ends; the end is completed using the germline J gene. The CDR3 has 14 residues. V lost 11 bases, J lost 8 bases, and 11 bases stayed unmatched. Germline loops: CDR1 SNHLY, CDR2 FYNNEI.

Comments on this clone: The read ends 3 residues early relative to the CDR3; the germline J gene fills the gap. The chain is built from TRBV19 and TRBJ1-1; D is unclear. V shed 3 bases and J shed 1 base, with 6 bases lying between them. Germline assignment: CDR1 LNHDA and CDR2 SQIVND (reference sequence). CDR3 size: 13 residues. Incomplete CDR3 DNA: TGTGCCAGTAGTATGCGAACGAACACTGAA. Translating gives CASSMRTNTE. The complete CDR3 reads CASSMRTNTEAFF.

Notes on this clone: Sequencing ends 3 residues short of the CDR3 end; the germline J gene provides the rest. The J gene is TRBJ1-6, the V gene TRBV29-1, with 7 nucleotides matching TRBD1. CDR1 is SQVTM, CDR2 ANQGSEA, per germline. V lost 6 bases, J lost 6 bases, and 8 bases stayed unmatched. This CDR3 has 14 residues. Incomplete CDR3 DNA: TGCAGCGTCCAACCTACAGGGGTTAATTCACCC. This sequence encodes CSVQPTGVNSP. The full CDR3 protein reads CSVQPTGVNSPLHF.

Comments on this clone: The read ends 3 residues before the CDR3 terminus; that terminus is restored from the germline J gene. V usage is TRBV7-9 and J usage is TRBJ1-6; D perhaps matches TRBD1 (5 bases). Trimming left V 1 base short and J 9 bases short, with 13 bases between. CDR3 length equals 15 residues. Germline V gene data show CDR1 as SEHNR and CDR2 as FQNEAQ (reference sequence). CDR3 bases read: TGTGCCAGCAGCTTAGGCAGGGAGTCAAGTTCACCC. Residues: CASSLGRESSSP. The entire CDR3 sequence reads CASSLGRESSSPLHF.

In the case of this clone: The CDR3 goes on 3 residues after the read ends, and that part is filled in from the germline J gene. The chain recombines TRBV7-9 with TRBJ2-2; unclear D gene. Germline CDR1 reads SEHNR; CDR2 reads FQNEAQ (reference sequence). V was clipped by 0 bases and J by 6 bases, with 11 bases between them. The CDR3 extends over 15 amino acids. CDR3 DNA (partial): TGTGCCAGCAGCTTAGCCCAACTGCCCCCCGGGGAG. Its protein is CASSLAQLPPGE. The whole CDR3 sequence reads CASSLAQLPPGELFF. Together with reference TRBV7-9 and TRBJ2-2, the CDR3 gives the full variable domain: DTGVSQNPRHKITKRGQNVTFRCDPISEHNRLYWYRQTLGQGPEFLTYFQNEAQLEKSRLLSDRFSAERPKGSFSTLEIQRTEQGDSAMYLCASSLAQLPPGELFFGEGSRLTVL.

A note on this clone: The read terminates 3 residues ahead of where the CDR3 ends, so the germline J gene completes it. The chain recombines TRBV10-1 with TRBJ2-7; 12 bases line up with TRBD2. This CDR3 is built from 15 residues. Germline CDR1 and CDR2: WNHNN and SYGVQD (reference sequence). V was pared by 0 bases and J by 3 bases, with 0 bases of the junction left unmatched. The covered CDR3 bases are TGCGCCAGCAGTGAGTCGACTAGCGGGAGCTACGAG. Its protein is CASSESTSGSYE. The entire CDR3 is CASSESTSGSYEQYF.

As regards this clone: The read terminates 3 residues ahead of where the CDR3 ends, so the germline J gene completes it. The rearrangement joins TRBV10-1 to TRBJ2-4; D possibly matches TRBD1 or TRBD2 (5 bases each). The CDR3 is 13 residues long. The V end was cut by 3 bases, the J end by 8 bases, with 11 bases between. Germline assignment: CDR1 WNHNN and CDR2 SYGVQD (reference sequence). The DNA read from the CDR3 is TGCGCCAGCAGTGACTCTCGAGGGGACATT. Amino acids: CASSDSRGDI. The whole CDR3 sequence is CASSDSRGDIQYF.

With regard to this clone: With the read ending 3 residues before the CDR3 end, the germline J gene is used to fill in that end. This chain uses TRBV18 with TRBJ2-3; maybe TRBD1 (7 bases). The CDR3 is 15 amino acids. CDR1 and CDR2 (germline): KGHSH, LQKENI. The sequenced CDR3 bases are TGTGCCAGCGCGGATTCGCGACAGGGCCGGGAGACG. Encoded protein: CASADSRQGRET. The full CDR3 is CASADSRQGRETQYF.

Concerning this clone: The read ends 3 residues shy of where the CDR3 ends; the end is completed using the germline J gene. The V gene is TRBV6-1, the J gene TRBJ2-7; TRBD2 matches 12 bases. From germline, CDR1 is MNHNS and CDR2 SASEGT. The CDR3 runs 15 residues. J gave up 5 bases and V 4 bases, and 6 bases lay outside the gene matches. The CDR3 here is CASSATSGGSHEQYF. The CDR3 DNA, read in part, is TGTGCCAGCAGTGCAACTAGCGGGGGGAGCCACGAG.

In the case of this clone: The CDR3 end is not reached by the read, which stops 3 residues before it; the germline J gene fills it in. The V and J genes are TRBV18 and TRBJ1-1; no clear D gene. Germline V gene sequence: CDR1 KGHSH, CDR2 LQKENI. Deletions cut 5 bases from V and 0 bases from J, with 13 bases between. The CDR3 covers 15 residues. The CDR3 reads CASSTLNDMNTEAFF. The covered CDR3 bases are TGTGCCAGCTCAACCCTCAACGACATGAACACTGAA.

A remark on this clone: The CDR3 end lies 3 residues beyond the end of the read and is filled in from the germline J gene. The chain combines TRBV5-6 with TRBJ1-2, with a possible D match to TRBD1 (6 bases). Germline V lookup: CDR1 SGHDT, CDR2 YYEEEE. V dropped 5 bases and J dropped 2 bases, with 16 bases sitting between them. The CDR3 runs to 15 residues. CDR3 amino acids: CASSSTGPSNYGYTF. The DNA read from the CDR3 is TGTGCCAGCAGTTCTACAGGGCCCTCCAACTATGGC.

Points on this clone: The CDR3 end falls 3 residues outside the read, so it is completed with the germline J gene. J is TRBJ1-2 and V is TRBV19; D not resolved. Germline loops: CDR1 LNHDA, CDR2 SQIVND (reference sequence). CDR3 length: 13 amino acids. The CDR3 here is CASSVRQGLGYTF. The sequenced part of the CDR3 DNA is TGTGCCAGTAGTGTCCGACAAGGCTTGGGC.

With regard to this clone: The read terminates 3 residues before the CDR3 end, so the remaining end is supplied by the germline J gene. The chain links TRBV6-1 to TRBJ2-7; the D is unclear. CDR3 length equals 11 residues. V lost 4 bases and J 1 base, leaving 2 bases between the germline ends. Germline CDR1 MNHNS, CDR2 SASEGT. Incomplete CDR3 DNA: TGTGCCAGCAGTGCATCCTACGAG. Residues: CASSASYE. The CDR3 in full is CASSASYEQYF.

With regard to this clone: Read data end 3 residues before the CDR3 end; the end is taken from the germline J gene. This chain links TRBV5-1 with TRBJ2-3; 7 positions match TRBD1. This CDR3 has 14 residues. Trimming removed 2 bases from V and 1 base from J; junction bases left unmatched: 1. Per the germline V gene, CDR1 is SGHRS and CDR2 is YFSETQ. This chain's CDR3 is CASSFGTGTDTQYF. The CDR3 DNA, read in part, is TGCGCCAGCAGCTTCGGGACAGGCACAGATACG.

This clone is identified as medium-sized (0.01 to 0.1%) from frequency. The DNA ends 3 residues before the CDR3 does, and the rest of the CDR3 is filled in from the germline J gene. The chain links TRBV29-1 to TRBJ1-2; perhaps TRBD1 as D (6 bases). The CDR3 runs 13 residues. Germline V gene sequence: CDR1 SQVTM, CDR2 ANQGSEA. The CDR3 loop reads CSVEVSQGGGYTF. CDR3 DNA (partial): TGCAGCGTTGAAGTTTCACAGGGTGGAGGC.

With respect to this clone: Read data end 3 residues before the CDR3 end; the end is taken from the germline J gene. The chain employs TRBV12-5 and TRBJ2-5, with TRBD2 as a possible D gene (5 bases). Germline values: CDR1 LGHNT, CDR2 FRNRAP. The CDR3 covers 16 residues. Trimming cost V 6 bases and J 6 bases, with 23 bases left between them. The CDR3 protein is CASGGNHAGDKQTQYF. The sequenced CDR3 bases are TGTGCTAGTGGGGGGAACCACGCGGGCGATAAACAGACC.

Remarks on this clone: The CDR3 end falls 3 residues outside the read, so it is completed with the germline J gene. The genes are TRBV29-1 and TRBJ1-1, with D unclear. CDR3 length: 13 amino acids. Germline values: CDR1 SQVTM, CDR2 ANQGSEA. V was trimmed by 3 bases and J by 2 bases, leaving 10 bases between them. The CDR3 DNA, read in part, is TGCAGCGTTGAGGAGACATCAAACACTGAA. Its protein is CSVEETSNTE. The whole CDR3 region reads CSVEETSNTEAFF.

Points on this clone: The DNA ends 3 residues before the CDR3 does, and the rest of the CDR3 is filled in from the germline J gene. The chain couples TRBV18 to TRBJ1-4; 8 bases match TRBD1. The trim removed 2 bases at V and 0 bases at J, leaving 8 bases unmatched. Germline V gene sequence: CDR1 KGHSH, CDR2 LQKENI. This CDR3 comprises 18 residues. The CDR3 spells CASSPVAGGLATNEKLFF. The covered CDR3 bases are TGTGCCAGCTCACCAGTCGCAGGGGGCCTTGCAACTAATGAAAAA.

Here the CDR3 reads CSAGELAGGWDYTF. The DNA read from the CDR3 is TGCAGTGCAGGTGAACTAGCGGGAGGGTGGGAC. The chain combines TRBV20-1 with TRBJ1-2; D call uncertain. Coverage ceases 3 residues before the CDR3 finishes, and the germline J gene fills in the end. Germline lookup yields CDR1 DFQATT and CDR2 SNEGSKA (reference sequence). The CDR3 consists of 14 residues.

Points on this clone: The missing CDR3 end, 3 residues past where the read stops, is filled in from the germline J gene. The chain has TRBV20-1 and TRBJ2-1; possibly TRBD1 for D (5 bases). The CDR3 length is 13 residues. Germline CDR1 and CDR2: DFQATT and SNEGSKA (reference sequence). Deletions cut 2 bases from V and 9 bases from J, with 14 bases between. Partial CDR3 DNA: TGCAGTGCTAGACGGAGAAGGGGTTCTGAG. Residues: CSARRRRGSE. The complete CDR3 reads CSARRRRGSEQFF.

Worth noting for this clone: The missing CDR3 end, 3 residues past where the read stops, is filled in from the germline J gene. V is TRBV7-2 and J is TRBJ2-2; 7 bases agree with TRBD1. The CDR3 covers 14 residues. The V gene's germline CDR1 is SGHTA and CDR2 FQGNSA. Partial CDR3 DNA: TGTGCCAGCAGCTTACAACAGGGGAATGAAAAG. Protein: CASSLQQGNEK. The whole CDR3 reads CASSLQQGNEKLFF.

For this clone: Read sequence stops 3 residues before the CDR3 end, and the germline J gene provides the missing end. This sequence joins TRBV18 and TRBJ1-2; the D gene is possibly TRBD1 (5 bases). CDR1 is KGHSH, CDR2 LQKENI, per germline. The CDR3 is made up of 13 amino acids. Trimming removed 3 bases from V and 5 bases from J, with 10 bases in between. The CDR3 spells CASSPGQDYGYTF. The CDR3 bases that were read are TGTGCCAGCTCACCGGGGCAGGATTATGGC.